This is a list of T cell receptor beta chains from one sample in a study of T cell changes during pregnancy in multiple sclerosis. Measured with immunoSEQ multiplex PCR; TCRdb has only the in-frame clones, and not every one. The sample holds tens of thousands of clones, about 93% seen once. This specimen consisted of CD4+ T cells from peripheral blood mononuclear cells, obtained before pregnancy. The origin of the receptors is a female donor with multiple sclerosis, enrolled in a pregnancy study. CDR3s include the opening cysteine and the closing phenylalanine or tryptophan. The D gene is left open where the match is weak. Clone size is not always given. Where it is, it says once, few, many or a class for expanded clones.

TRBV7-2	once	TRBD1	TRBJ2-2	CASRGKRTGAGELFF	TGTGCCAGCAGGGGGAAACGGACAGGGGCCGGGGAGCTGTTTTTT
TRBV27	few	TRBD1	TRBJ1-1	CASSFNRGGTEAFF	TGTGCCAGCAGTTTCAACAGGGGTGGGACTGAAGCTTTCTTT
TRBV9	NA	NA	TRBJ2-7	CASSVGAVGPNEQYF	TGTGCCAGCAGCGTAGGGGCAGTCGGCCCCAACGAGCAGTACTTC
TRBV7-2	NA	TRBD2	TRBJ2-7	CASSPRRRGGVGEQYF	TGTGCCAGCAGTCCACGCCGGCGGGGGGGGGTTGGCGAGCAGTACTTC
TRBV28	NA	NA	TRBJ1-5	CASSQGYSNQPQHF	TGTGCCAGCAGTCAGGGGTATAGCAATCAGCCCCAGCATTTT
TRBV6-5	NA	NA	TRBJ1-1	CASSYSVRNTEAFF	TGTGCCAGCAGTTACTCGGTTAGGAACACTGAAGCTTTCTTT
TRBV9	few	TRBD1	TRBJ1-1	CASSPHGTGNTEAFF	TGTGCCAGCAGCCCTCACGGGACAGGGAACACTGAAGCTTTCTTT
TRBV6-5	NA	NA	TRBJ1-2	CASSYLGGGTYGYTF	TGTGCCAGCAGTTACTTGGGGGGGGGCACCTATGGCTACACCTTC
TRBV6-1	NA	NA	TRBJ2-3	CASSEIGRGDTQYF	TGTGCCAGCAGTGAAATCGGTAGGGGCGATACGCAGTATTTT
TRBV28	NA	NA	TRBJ2-5	CASSPPLLKETQYF	TGTGCCAGCAGTCCCCCACTCTTGAAGGAGACCCAGTACTTC
TRBV4-2	NA	TRBD1	TRBJ2-2	CASSQGTGITGELFF	TGTGCCAGCAGCCAAGGGACAGGTATCACCGGGGAGCTGTTTTTT
TRBV5-1	NA	NA	TRBJ2-1	CASSLGTSSYNEQFF	TGCGCCAGCAGTTTAGGGACAAGCTCCTACAATGAGCAGTTCTTC
TRBV4-1	many	NA	TRBJ2-3	CASSQDENRAQYF	TGCGCCAGCAGCCAAGATGAAAACAGGGCGCAGTATTTT
TRBV6-1	NA	NA	TRBJ2-7	CASSAGRDYEQYF	TGTGCCAGCAGTGCCGGCAGGGACTACGAGCAGTACTTC
TRBV18	NA	TRBD1	TRBJ1-2	CASSGTEDGYTF	TGTGCCAGCTCGGGGACAGAAGATGGCTACACCTTC
TRBV6-5	NA	NA	TRBJ2-2	CASSYQNGLTGELFF	TGTGCCAGCAGTTACCAGAACGGACTCACCGGGGAGCTGTTTTTT
TRBV10-3	once	TRBD2	TRBJ2-1	CAISETPGLGGNEQFF	TGTGCCATCAGTGAGACACCGGGACTAGGAGGGAATGAGCAGTTCTTC
TRBV4-1	NA	NA	TRBJ1-6	CASSHYNTLHF	TGCGCCAGCAGCCATTATAATACCCTCCACTTT
TRBV29-1	NA	TRBD2	TRBJ2-5	CSVGPGTSVEETQYF	TGCAGCGTTGGACCCGGGACTAGCGTTGAAGAGACCCAGTACTTC
TRBV7-3	NA	TRBD1	TRBJ2-2	CASSRTGTGSNTGELFF	TGTGCCAGCAGCAGGACCGGGACAGGCTCGAACACCGGGGAGCTGTTTTTT
TRBV5-5	NA	NA	TRBJ1-1	CASSTQGSGNTEAFF	TGTGCCAGCAGCACTCAGGGTAGCGGGAACACTGAAGCTTTCTTT
TRBV4-1	NA	TRBD1	TRBJ2-5	CASSLRTGGVETQYF	TGCGCCAGCAGCCTTCGGACAGGGGGCGTTGAGACCCAGTACTTC
TRBV27	NA	NA	TRBJ1-5	CASSIKRGSNQPQHF	TGTGCCAGCAGTATTAAAAGGGGGAGCAATCAGCCCCAGCATTTT
TRBV7-9	NA	NA	TRBJ1-1	CASSLIVTERAEAFF	TGTGCCAGCAGCTTAATCGTGACCGAACGGGCTGAAGCTTTCTTT
TRBV5-4	NA	NA	TRBJ2-3	CASSLRGGGTDTQYF	TGTGCCAGCAGCTTGCGAGGCGGGGGCACAGATACGCAGTATTTT
TRBV7-8	NA	TRBD2	TRBJ2-7	CASSLGTSGRSSVGEQYF	TGTGCCAGCAGCTTAGGTACTAGCGGGAGGTCCTCGGTAGGGGAGCAGTACTTC
TRBV6-5	NA	NA	TRBJ2-7	CASSDRPYEQYF	TGTGCCAGCAGCGACAGGCCCTACGAGCAGTACTTC
TRBV13	NA	TRBD2	TRBJ2-7	CASSSSGIYEQYF	TGTGCCAGCAGCTCTAGCGGGATCTACGAGCAGTACTTC
TRBV28	NA	NA	TRBJ2-6	CASRVGASGANVLTF	TGTGCCAGCAGGGTAGGGGCGTCTGGGGCCAACGTCCTGACTTTC
TRBV7-2	NA	NA	TRBJ2-1	CASSPSRKSYNEQFF	TGTGCCAGCAGCCCGAGTCGTAAGTCCTACAATGAGCAGTTCTTC
TRBV7-9	NA	NA	TRBJ2-1	CASNPTSNNEQFF	TGTGCCAGCAACCCGACTAGTAACAATGAGCAGTTCTTC
TRBV6-5	NA	TRBD1	TRBJ2-7	CASSYSYKTGGHEQYF	TGTGCCAGCAGTTACTCGTACAAGACAGGGGGCCACGAGCAGTACTTC
TRBV7-2	NA	TRBD2	TRBJ2-1	CASSGRLAGGPYNEQFF	TGTGCCAGCAGCGGTCGACTAGCGGGGGGCCCCTACAATGAGCAGTTCTTC
TRBV6-5	NA	TRBD1	TRBJ2-1	CASRSDRGPYNEQFF	TGTGCCAGCAGATCTGACAGGGGACCATACAATGAGCAGTTCTTC
TRBV5-1	NA	NA	TRBJ2-6	CASSPRDFGSGANVLTF	TGCGCCAGCAGCCCCAGGGACTTCGGCTCTGGGGCCAACGTCCTGACTTTC
TRBV29-1	NA	NA	TRBJ2-3	CSVEASTDTQYF	TGCAGCGTTGAAGCTAGCACAGATACGCAGTATTTT
TRBV6-6	NA	TRBD1	TRBJ1-6	CASSYSWGQGVSPLHF	TGTGCCAGCAGTTACTCGTGGGGACAGGGAGTTTCACCCCTCCACTTT
TRBV4-1	NA	NA	TRBJ2-3	CASSQDMERPISTDTQYF	TGCGCCAGCAGCCAAGATATGGAGCGACCCATTAGCACAGATACGCAGTATTTT
TRBV7-3	NA	NA	TRBJ2-3	CASSPRRRTSTDTQYF	TGTGCCAGCAGCCCAAGACGCAGGACTAGCACAGATACGCAGTATTTT
TRBV27	NA	TRBD2	TRBJ2-1	CASSKTGTSGAHEQFF	TGTGCCAGCAGCAAGACGGGGACTAGCGGGGCCCATGAGCAGTTCTTC
TRBV28	NA	TRBD2	TRBJ2-1	CASSPPTSRIEQFF	TGTGCCAGCAGTCCCCCGACTAGCAGGATTGAGCAGTTCTTC
TRBV2	NA	NA	TRBJ2-7	CASIQGYEQYF	TGTGCCAGCATACAGGGATACGAGCAGTACTTC
TRBV27	NA	NA	TRBJ1-6	CASSLSGPLHF	TGTGCCAGCAGTTTGAGTGGACCCCTCCACTTT
TRBV29-1	NA	NA	TRBJ1-2	CSVERSVRGGSTF	TGCAGCGTTGAACGATCGGTCCGAGGTGGCTCCACCTTC
TRBV30	NA	TRBD1	TRBJ2-7	CAWSRDSSYEQYF	TGTGCCTGGTCCCGGGACAGTTCCTACGAGCAGTACTTC
TRBV19	NA	TRBD1	TRBJ1-2	CASSIQGANANYGYTF	TGTGCCAGTAGCATACAGGGGGCAAACGCTAACTATGGCTACACCTTC
TRBV7-2	NA	TRBD2	TRBJ2-3	CASSPAGGVPDTQYF	TGTGCCAGCAGCCCAGCGGGGGGCGTCCCAGATACGCAGTATTTT
TRBV9	NA	NA	TRBJ1-2	CASSVQENYGYTF	TGTGCCAGCAGCGTACAGGAAAACTATGGCTACACCTTC
TRBV20-1	NA	TRBD2	TRBJ2-7	CSAVAGYEQYF	TGCAGTGCAGTAGCGGGCTACGAGCAGTACTTC
TRBV11-2	NA	NA	TRBJ1-5	CASSRIQGKDQPQHF	TGTGCCAGCAGCCGGATTCAGGGAAAGGACCAGCCCCAGCATTTT
TRBV6-5	NA	TRBD2	TRBJ2-5	CASSSDGTSQETQYF	TGTGCCAGCAGTTCCGACGGGACTAGCCAAGAGACCCAGTACTTC
TRBV7-9	NA	TRBD1	TRBJ1-2	CASSYQDRGYGYTF	TGTGCCAGCAGCTACCAGGACAGGGGCTATGGCTACACCTTC
TRBV6-1	NA	NA	TRBJ2-7	CASSPIPSYEQYF	TGTGCCAGCAGTCCCATCCCATCCTACGAGCAGTACTTC
TRBV5-1	NA	NA	TRBJ2-3	CASSLGGTGPTDTQYF	TGCGCCAGCAGCTTGGGAGGTACAGGGCCCACAGATACGCAGTATTTT
TRBV7-2	few	TRBD2	TRBJ2-5	CASSVGLADRETQYF	TGTGCCAGCAGCGTAGGACTAGCGGACCGAGAGACCCAGTACTTC
TRBV2	once	TRBD1	TRBJ2-5	CASSRGQGARTQYF	TGTGCCAGCAGTCGAGGACAGGGGGCGAGGACCCAGTACTTC
TRBV7-3	NA	TRBD1	TRBJ1-6	CASSLDRVQPLHF	TGTGCCAGCAGCCTGGACAGGGTGCAGCCCCTCCACTTT
TRBV5-6	once	TRBD1	TRBJ1-1	CASSRQGVNTEAFF	TGTGCCAGCAGCCGACAGGGGGTTAACACTGAAGCTTTCTTT
TRBV7-9	NA	NA	TRBJ2-7	CASSRTSNYEQYF	TGTGCCAGCAGCCGGACATCGAACTACGAGCAGTACTTC
TRBV2	NA	NA	TRBJ1-5	CASSLVSGRVSQPQHF	TGTGCCAGCAGCCTAGTCTCGGGGAGGGTCAGTCAGCCCCAGCATTTT